This T cell receptor (beta chain) comes out of a study of radiotherapy plus CTLA-4 blockade in lung cancer. Study-wide background: Of all patients, 15% to 20% responded objectively and about 34% showed disease control. Study-wide results and caveats: Reports identified early blood T cell clone dynamics, with interferon-beta, as the best response predictor. Radiotherapy was combined with ipilimumab, and tumor-derived TCR clones then expanded in blood.

Chemo-refractory metastatic non-small-cell lung cancer patients received focal radiation with ipilimumab CTLA-4 blockade. Assay used: immunoSEQ multiplex PCR; TCRdb lists only in-frame clones, some missing. The data show about 57,000 clones, with approximately 80% seen just once and roughly 15% held by the top ten. The V end was cut by 1 base, the J end by 5 bases, with 9 bases between. The CDR3 extends over 13 amino acids. Germline V CDR1 and CDR2: SGHTA, FQGNSA. Concerning this clone itself: No antigen is known for it.

The sample was peripheral blood, taken from a patient treated with radiotherapy plus ipilimumab. The V call is TRBV7-2, the J call TRBJ2-7; D is possibly TRBD2 (6 bases). The clonotype originates from a human donor with non-small cell lung cancer who had a complete response to radiotherapy plus ipilimumab. CDR3 residues: CASSLERGNEQYF. The CDR3, as DNA: TGTGCCAGCAGCTTAGAACGGGGGAACGAGCAGTACTTC. The whole variable domain, remainder taken from reference TRBV7-2 and TRBJ2-7, is GAGVSQSPSNKVTEKGKDVELRCDPISGHTALYWYRQSLGQGLEFLIYFQGNSAPDKSGLPSDRFSAERTGGSVSTLTIQRTQQEDSAVYLCASSLERGNEQYFGPGTRLTVT.